The TCR beta chain described here comes from a study of cytomegalovirus exposure and HLA in healthy donors. The PCR had 60 Vbeta and 13 Jbeta primers. Here immunoSEQ multiplex PCR was the method, and the copy in TCRdb shows in-frame clones only, minus some. The repertoire holds about 130,000 clones, with around 69% as singletons. General observations from the study: The investigators catalogued under 200 TCR beta chains as cytomegalovirus-associated. There was a cluster of highly shared sequence variants that was likely a sequencing artifact.

Notes on this clone: What it binds is unknown.

Germline V gives CDR1 MNHEY, CDR2 SMNVEV (reference sequence). This CDR3 region has 15 residues. The ends lost 1 base at V and 5 bases at J; junction bases unmatched: 4. The TCR originated in a human donor in good health. The specimen was PBMCs. The chain is built from TRBV27 and TRBJ1-4; 7 bases align to TRBD1. The CDR3 loop is CASSLLAGGNEKLFF. Here the CDR3 DNA reads TGTGCCAGCAGTTTATTGGCAGGGGGAAATGAAAAACTGTTTTTT.